These T cell receptor beta chains were read from a single sample in a study of vaccination and CD4 T cells after COVID-19. Antigens for these TCRs are unknown. TCRdb ran MiXCR on the PCR reads and lists one entry per CDR3 protein. The table includes under 25,000 distinct CDR3 sequences, 40% detected once. The sample consisted of CD4+ T cells from blood, cultured in vitro, taken after SARS-CoV-2 vaccination. These receptors were obtained from a human donor who had recovered from COVID-19. Both conserved end residues are part of each CDR3. A D gene is named only where the DNA matches it firmly. Size tells how often a clone was seen (once, few, many) or the class of an expanded clone, and some rows leave it out.

d_call j_call v_call clone_size cdr3_aa cdr3_nt
NA TRBJ1-5 TRBV2 few CASSASDPYGVYSNQPQHF TGTGCCAGCAGTGCATCGGACCCTTATGGGGTCTATAGCAATCAGCCCCAGCATTTT
NA TRBJ2-1 TRBV19 once CASSIAVGDEQFF TGTGCCAGTAGTATAGCTGTCGGGGATGAGCAGTTCTTC
NA TRBJ1-5 TRBV28 NA CASSPPGGQSNQPQHF TGTGCCAGCAGTCCGCCCGGAGGACAGAGCAATCAGCCCCAGCATTTT
TRBD1 TRBJ2-5 TRBV7-2 few CASSPPGQQETQYF TGTGCCAGCAGCCCGCCGGGACAGCAAGAGACCCAGTACTTC
TRBD2 TRBJ2-7 TRBV6-1 NA CASSDLAGSAYEQYF TGTGCCAGCAGTGATCTAGCGGGATCCGCCTACGAGCAGTACTTC
TRBD2 TRBJ2-7 TRBV6-2/TRBV6-3 NA CASRPSGRAYEQYF TGTGCCAGCAGACCCAGCGGGAGGGCCTACGAGCAGTACTTC
NA TRBJ2-3 TRBV7-2 few CASSLETDTQYF TGTGCCAGCAGCTTAGAAACAGATACGCAGTATTTT
NA TRBJ2-7 TRBV5-4 few CASSLGGPVDEQYF TGTGCCAGCAGCTTAGGGGGTCCGGTTGACGAGCAGTACTTC
NA TRBJ1-2 TRBV6-2/TRBV6-3 few CASSYSTTGPVNYGYTF TGTGCCAGCAGTTACTCGACTACGGGACCAGTTAACTATGGCTACACCTTC
NA TRBJ2-4 TRBV20-1 few CSARDRVRRDIQYF TGCAGTGCTAGAGACAGGGTTAGACGGGACATTCAGTACTTC
NA TRBJ1-1 TRBV30 NA CAWSLANEAFF TGTGCCTGGAGTCTCGCTAATGAAGCTTTCTTT
TRBD2 TRBJ2-3 TRBV2 NA CASRGLAGTDTQYF TGTGCCAGCAGAGGACTAGCGGGCACGGATACGCAGTATTTT
TRBD1 TRBJ1-1 TRBV24-1 once CAPTQGGVMNTEAFF TGTGCCCCGACCCAGGGGGGGGTAATGAACACTGAAGCTTTCTTT
NA TRBJ1-2 TRBV25-1 NA CASGGDGYTF TGTGCCAGCGGAGGGGATGGCTACACCTTC
TRBD1 TRBJ1-2 TRBV30 NA CANPGQLYGYTF TGTGCCAACCCGGGACAGCTCTATGGCTACACCTTC
NA TRBJ1-2 TRBV6-1 NA CASSAGTVNYGYTF TGTGCCAGCAGTGCCGGGACGGTTAACTATGGCTACACCTTC
NA TRBJ1-1 TRBV20-1 NA CSARSRGTPNTEAFF TGCAGTGCTAGAAGTAGGGGGACACCAAACACTGAAGCTTTCTTT
NA TRBJ1-1 TRBV20-1 few CSARSTAIKTEAFF TGCAGTGCTAGGTCGACAGCCATTAAGACTGAAGCTTTCTTT
TRBD2 TRBJ2-5 TRBV7-6 few CASSLDYGGEETQYF TGTGCCAGCAGCTTAGATTACGGGGGGGAAGAGACCCAGTACTTC
NA TRBJ1-6 TRBV19 few CASTSGEGYSPLHF TGTGCCAGCACCTCGGGGGAAGGGTATTCACCCCTCCACTTT
NA TRBJ1-1 TRBV7-8 few CASSLDRMNTEAFF TGTGCCAGCAGCTTAGACAGAATGAACACTGAAGCTTTCTTT
TRBD2 TRBJ2-1 TRBV10-3 NA CAISEGAGGYNEQFF TGTGCCATCAGTGAGGGAGCGGGAGGGTACAATGAGCAGTTCTTC
NA TRBJ2-7 TRBV2 NA CASSERATVNEQYF TGTGCCAGCAGTGAAAGGGCGACAGTAAACGAGCAGTACTTC
NA TRBJ1-2 TRBV20-1 medium-sized CSASYGTPISPRYYGYTF TGCAGTGCTAGTTACGGGACCCCAATCAGCCCCCGATACTATGGCTACACCTTC
TRBD1 TRBJ2-3 TRBV23-1 once CASSQSSRDRGTDTQYF TGCGCCAGCAGTCAATCGTCCCGGGACAGGGGCACAGATACGCAGTATTTT
NA TRBJ1-2 TRBV20-1 NA CSATPGRTNYGYTF TGCAGTGCTACTCCGGGACGGACTAACTATGGCTACACCTTC
NA TRBJ1-5 TRBV6-2/TRBV6-3 few CASSSAYQPQHF TGTGCCAGCAGTTCCGCGTATCAGCCCCAGCATTTT
NA TRBJ2-2 TRBV24-1 NA CATSDLDTGELFF TGTGCCACCAGTGACTTGGACACCGGGGAGCTGTTTTTT
TRBD2 TRBJ2-5 TRBV5-3 NA CASSLEPSGSWGTQYF TGTGCCAGCAGCTTGGAGCCTAGCGGGAGTTGGGGGACCCAGTACTTC
NA TRBJ2-3 TRBV7-2 few CASSPQTGHTDTQYF TGTGCCAGCAGCCCGCAGACAGGCCACACAGATACGCAGTATTTT
NA TRBJ1-1 TRBV7-3 NA CASSLSGAGTEAFF TGTGCCAGCAGCTTATCAGGGGCCGGGACTGAAGCTTTCTTT